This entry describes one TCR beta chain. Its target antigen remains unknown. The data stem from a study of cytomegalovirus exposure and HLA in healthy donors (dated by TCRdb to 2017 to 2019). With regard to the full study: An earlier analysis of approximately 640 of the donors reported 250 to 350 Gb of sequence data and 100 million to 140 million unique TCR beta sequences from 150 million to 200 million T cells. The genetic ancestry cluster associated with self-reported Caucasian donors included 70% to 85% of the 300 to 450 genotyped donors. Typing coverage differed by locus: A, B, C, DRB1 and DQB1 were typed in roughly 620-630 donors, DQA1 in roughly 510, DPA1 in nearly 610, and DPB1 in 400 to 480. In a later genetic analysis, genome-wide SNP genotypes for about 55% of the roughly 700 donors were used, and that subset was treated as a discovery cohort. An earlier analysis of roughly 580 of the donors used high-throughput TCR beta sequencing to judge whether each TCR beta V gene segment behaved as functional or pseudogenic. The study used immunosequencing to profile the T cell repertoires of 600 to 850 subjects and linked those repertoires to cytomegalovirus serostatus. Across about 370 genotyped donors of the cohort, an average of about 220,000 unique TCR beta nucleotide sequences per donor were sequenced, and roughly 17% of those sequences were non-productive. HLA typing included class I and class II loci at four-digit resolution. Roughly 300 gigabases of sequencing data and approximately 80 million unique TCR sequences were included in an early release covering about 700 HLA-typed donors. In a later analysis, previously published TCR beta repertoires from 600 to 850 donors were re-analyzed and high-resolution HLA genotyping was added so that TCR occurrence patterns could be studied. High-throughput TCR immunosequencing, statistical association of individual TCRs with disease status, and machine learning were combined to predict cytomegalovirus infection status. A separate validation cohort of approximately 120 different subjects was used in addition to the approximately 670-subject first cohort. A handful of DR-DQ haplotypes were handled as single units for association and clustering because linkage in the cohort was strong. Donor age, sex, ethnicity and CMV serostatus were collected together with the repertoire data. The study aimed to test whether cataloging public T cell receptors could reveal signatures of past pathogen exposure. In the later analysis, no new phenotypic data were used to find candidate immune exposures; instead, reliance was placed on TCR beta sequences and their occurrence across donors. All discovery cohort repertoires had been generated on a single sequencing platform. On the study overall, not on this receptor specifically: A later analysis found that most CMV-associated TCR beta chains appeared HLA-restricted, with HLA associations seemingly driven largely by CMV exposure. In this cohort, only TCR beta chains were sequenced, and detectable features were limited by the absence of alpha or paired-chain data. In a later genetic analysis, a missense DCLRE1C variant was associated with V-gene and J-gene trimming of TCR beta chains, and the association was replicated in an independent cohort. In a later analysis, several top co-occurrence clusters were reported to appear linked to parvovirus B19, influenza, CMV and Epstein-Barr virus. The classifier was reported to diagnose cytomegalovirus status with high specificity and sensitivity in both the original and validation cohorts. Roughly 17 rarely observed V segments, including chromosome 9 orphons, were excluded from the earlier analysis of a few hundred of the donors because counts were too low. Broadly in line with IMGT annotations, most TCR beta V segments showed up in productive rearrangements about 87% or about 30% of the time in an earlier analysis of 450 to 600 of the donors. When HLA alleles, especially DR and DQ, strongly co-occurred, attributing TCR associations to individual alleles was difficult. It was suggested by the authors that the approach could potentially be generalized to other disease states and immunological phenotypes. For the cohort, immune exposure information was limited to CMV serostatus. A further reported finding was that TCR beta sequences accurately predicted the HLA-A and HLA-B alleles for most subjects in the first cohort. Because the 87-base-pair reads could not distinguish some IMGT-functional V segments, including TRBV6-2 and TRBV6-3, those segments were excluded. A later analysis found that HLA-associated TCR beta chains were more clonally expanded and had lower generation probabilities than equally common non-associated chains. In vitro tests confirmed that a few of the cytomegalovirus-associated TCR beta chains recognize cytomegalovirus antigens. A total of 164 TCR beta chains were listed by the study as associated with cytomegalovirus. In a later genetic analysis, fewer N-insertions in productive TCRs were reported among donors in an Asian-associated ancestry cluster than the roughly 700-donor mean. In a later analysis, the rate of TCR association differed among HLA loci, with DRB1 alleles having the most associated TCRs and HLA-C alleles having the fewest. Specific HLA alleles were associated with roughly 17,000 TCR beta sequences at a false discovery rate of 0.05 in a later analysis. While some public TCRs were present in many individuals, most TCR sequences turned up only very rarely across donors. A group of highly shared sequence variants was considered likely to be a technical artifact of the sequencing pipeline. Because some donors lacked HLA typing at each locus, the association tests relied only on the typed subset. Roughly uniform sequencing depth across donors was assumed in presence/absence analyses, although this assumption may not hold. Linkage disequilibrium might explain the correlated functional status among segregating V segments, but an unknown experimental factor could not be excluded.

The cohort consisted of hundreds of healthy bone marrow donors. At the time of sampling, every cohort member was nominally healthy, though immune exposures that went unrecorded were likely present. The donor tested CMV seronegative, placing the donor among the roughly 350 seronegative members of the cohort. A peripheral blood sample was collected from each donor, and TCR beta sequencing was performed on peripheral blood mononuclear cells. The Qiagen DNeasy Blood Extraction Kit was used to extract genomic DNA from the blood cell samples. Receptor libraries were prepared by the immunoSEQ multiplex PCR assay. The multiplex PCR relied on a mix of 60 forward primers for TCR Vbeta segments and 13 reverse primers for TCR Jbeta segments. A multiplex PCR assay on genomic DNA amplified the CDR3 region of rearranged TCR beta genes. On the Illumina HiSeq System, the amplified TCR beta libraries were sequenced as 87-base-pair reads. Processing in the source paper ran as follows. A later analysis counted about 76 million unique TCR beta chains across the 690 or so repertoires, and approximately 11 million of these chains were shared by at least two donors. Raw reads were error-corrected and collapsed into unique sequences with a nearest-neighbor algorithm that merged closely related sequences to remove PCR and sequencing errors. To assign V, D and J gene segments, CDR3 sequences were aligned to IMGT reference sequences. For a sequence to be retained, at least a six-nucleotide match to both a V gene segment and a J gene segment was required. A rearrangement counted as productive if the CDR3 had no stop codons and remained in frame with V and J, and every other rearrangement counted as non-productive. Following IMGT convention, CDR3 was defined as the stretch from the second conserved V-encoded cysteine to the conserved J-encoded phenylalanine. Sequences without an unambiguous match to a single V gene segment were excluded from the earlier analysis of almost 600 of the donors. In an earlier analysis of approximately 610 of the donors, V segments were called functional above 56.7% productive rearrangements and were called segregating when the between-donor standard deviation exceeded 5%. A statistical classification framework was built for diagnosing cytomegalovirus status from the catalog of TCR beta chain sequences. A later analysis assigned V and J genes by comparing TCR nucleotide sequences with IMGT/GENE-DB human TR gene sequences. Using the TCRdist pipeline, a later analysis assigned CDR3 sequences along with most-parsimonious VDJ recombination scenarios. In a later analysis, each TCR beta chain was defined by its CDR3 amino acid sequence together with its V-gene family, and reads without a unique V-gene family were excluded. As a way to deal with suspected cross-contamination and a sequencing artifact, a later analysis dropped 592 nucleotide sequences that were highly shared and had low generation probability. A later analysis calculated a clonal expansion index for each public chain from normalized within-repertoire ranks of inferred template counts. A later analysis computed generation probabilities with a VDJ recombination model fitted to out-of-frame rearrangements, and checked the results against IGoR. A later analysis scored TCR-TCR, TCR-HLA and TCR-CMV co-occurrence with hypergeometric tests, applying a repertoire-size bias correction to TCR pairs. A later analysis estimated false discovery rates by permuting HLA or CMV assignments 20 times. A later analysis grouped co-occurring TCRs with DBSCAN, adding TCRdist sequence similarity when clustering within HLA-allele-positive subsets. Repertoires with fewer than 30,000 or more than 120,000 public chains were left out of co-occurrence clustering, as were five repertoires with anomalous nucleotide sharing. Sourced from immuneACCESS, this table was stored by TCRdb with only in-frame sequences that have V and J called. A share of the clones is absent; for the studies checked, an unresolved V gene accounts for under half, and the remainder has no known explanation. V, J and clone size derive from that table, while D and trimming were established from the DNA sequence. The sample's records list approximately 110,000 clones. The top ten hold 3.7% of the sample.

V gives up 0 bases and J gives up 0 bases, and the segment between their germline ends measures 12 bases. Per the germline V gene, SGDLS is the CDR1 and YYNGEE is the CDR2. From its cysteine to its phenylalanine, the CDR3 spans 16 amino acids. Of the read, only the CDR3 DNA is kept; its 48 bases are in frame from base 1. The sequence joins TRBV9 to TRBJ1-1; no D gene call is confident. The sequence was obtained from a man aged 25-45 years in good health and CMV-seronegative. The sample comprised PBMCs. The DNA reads TGTGCCAGCAGCGTAGCTGGAGGCCAGATGAACACTGAAGCTTTCTTT. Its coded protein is CASSVAGGQMNTEAFF.